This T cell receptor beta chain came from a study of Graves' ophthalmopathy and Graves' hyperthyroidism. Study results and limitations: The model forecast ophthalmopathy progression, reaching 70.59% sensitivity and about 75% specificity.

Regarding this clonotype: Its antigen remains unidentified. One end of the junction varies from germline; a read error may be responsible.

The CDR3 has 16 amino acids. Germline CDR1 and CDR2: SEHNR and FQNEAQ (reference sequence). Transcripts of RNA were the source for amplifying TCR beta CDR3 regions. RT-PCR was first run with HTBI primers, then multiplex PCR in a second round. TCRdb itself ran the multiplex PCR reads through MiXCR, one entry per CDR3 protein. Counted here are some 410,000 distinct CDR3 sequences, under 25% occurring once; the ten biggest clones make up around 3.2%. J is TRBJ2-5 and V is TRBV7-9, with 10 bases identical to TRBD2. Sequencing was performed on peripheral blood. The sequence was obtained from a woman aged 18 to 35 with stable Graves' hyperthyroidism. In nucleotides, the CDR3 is TGTGCCACCAGCGACCAAGCGGGGGGGTACCAAGAGACCCAGTACTTC. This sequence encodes CATSDQAGGYQETQYF.